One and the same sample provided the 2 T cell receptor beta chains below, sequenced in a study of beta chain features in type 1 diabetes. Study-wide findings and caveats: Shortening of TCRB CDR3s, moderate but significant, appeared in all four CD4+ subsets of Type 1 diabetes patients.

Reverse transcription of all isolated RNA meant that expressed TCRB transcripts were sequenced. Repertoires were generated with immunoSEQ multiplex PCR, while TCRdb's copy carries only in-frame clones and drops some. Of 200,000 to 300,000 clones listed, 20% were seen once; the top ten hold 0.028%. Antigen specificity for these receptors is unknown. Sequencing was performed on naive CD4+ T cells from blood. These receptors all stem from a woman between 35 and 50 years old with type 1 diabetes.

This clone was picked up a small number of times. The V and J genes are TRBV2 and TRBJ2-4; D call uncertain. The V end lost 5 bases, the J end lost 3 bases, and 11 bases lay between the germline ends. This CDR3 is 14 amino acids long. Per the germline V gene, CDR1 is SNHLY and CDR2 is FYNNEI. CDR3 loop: CASSLEKLKNIQYF. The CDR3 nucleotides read TGTGCCAGCAGTCTGGAGAAACTCAAAAACATTCAGTACTTC.

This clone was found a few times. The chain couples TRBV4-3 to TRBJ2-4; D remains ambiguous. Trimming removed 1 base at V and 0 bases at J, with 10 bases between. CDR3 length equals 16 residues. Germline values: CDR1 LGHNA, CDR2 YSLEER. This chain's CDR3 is CASSQARSRAKNIQYF. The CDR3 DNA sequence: TGCGCCAGCAGCCAAGCCAGGTCGCGAGCCAAAAACATTCAGTACTTC.